This passage covers 25 T cell receptor beta chains from one sample sequenced in a study of human T cells and chemical hapten exposure. TCRdb called the RACE reads again in MiXCR, with one record for every CDR3 protein. This sample carries 360,000 or so distinct CDR3 sequences, around 6% of them seen once, and the ten largest clones take about 5.4%. Regarding time point: patch test 2, 6 weeks after DPC sensitization. Treatment: therapeutic diphenylcyclopropenone sensitization with weekly scalp DPC. The sample here was whole blood, taken in connection with sensitization to the hapten diphenylcyclopropenone (DPC). The receptors stem from a woman aged 18-29 years with alopecia areata. Some clones in this sample may be carry-over from other donors' samples.

This clonotype was seen a few times. The genes are TRBV4-3 and TRBJ2-1; 14 bases agree with TRBD2. This CDR3 spans 18 amino acids. Per the germline V gene, CDR1 is LGHNA and CDR2 is YSLEER. Trimming removed 4 bases from V and 4 bases from J; junction bases left unmatched: 9. CDR3 in amino acids: CASSRQTSGGVIYNEQFF. CDR3 nucleotides: TGCGCCAGCAGCCGACAGACTAGCGGGGGGGTTATATACAATGAGCAGTTCTTC.

The chain has TRBV4-3 and TRBJ2-5; TRBD2 matches 10 bases. V lost 1 base and J lost 4; bases outside the gene matches: 6. The CDR3 runs to 16 residues. From germline, CDR1 is LGHNA and CDR2 YSLEER. CDR3 residues: CASSQGSGGARETQYF. The CDR3 DNA reads as TGCGCCAGCAGCCAAGGGAGCGGGGGGGCGAGAGAGACCCAGTACTTC.

This clonotype was recorded many times. The chain links TRBV4-3 to TRBJ1-2; maybe TRBD1 (5 bases). The V end was cut by 0 bases, the J end by 4 bases, with 12 bases between. Per the germline V gene, CDR1 is LGHNA and CDR2 is YSLEER. The length of the CDR3 is 15 residues. CDR3 region: CASSQDRGWGYGYTF. For the CDR3, the DNA is TGCGCCAGCAGCCAAGATAGGGGATGGGGCTATGGCTACACCTTC.

The chain carries TRBV7-9 and TRBJ2-5; 10 bases line up with TRBD1. The V gene's germline CDR1 is SEHNR and CDR2 FQNEAQ (reference sequence). The V segment lost 8 bases and the J segment 3 bases; nucleotides outside the gene matches: 9. This CDR3 has 15 residues. In DNA, the CDR3 is TGTGCCAGCTCTTCCGGGGACAGGGGTAAAGAGACCCAGTACTTC. Amino acids: CASSSGDRGKETQYF.

Regarding this clonotype: The junction departs from germline at one end; a sequencing error may be responsible. This chain joins TRBV24-1 and TRBJ2-1; no clear D gene. This CDR3 region has 16 residues. CDR1 KGHDR and CDR2 SFDVKD come from the germline V gene. In DNA, the CDR3 is TGTGCCACCAGTGATTTAGGCGGAAACTCCTACAATGAGAAGTTCTTC. It encodes CATSDLGGNSYNEKFF.

In this sample, this clonotype turned up many times. J is TRBJ2-5 and V is TRBV7-9; 12 bases are shared with TRBD2. The germline V gene encodes CDR1 SEHNR and CDR2 FQNEAQ (reference sequence). This CDR3 is built from 14 residues. V dropped 8 bases and J dropped 5; count of bases not matched to a gene: 6. Here the CDR3 DNA reads TGTGCCAGCTCCAGGACTAGCGGGGTTGAGACCCAGTACTTC. Residues: CASSRTSGVETQYF.

This rearrangement joins TRBV5-1 to TRBJ2-3; no reliable D call. The CDR3 contains 14 residues. CDR1 and CDR2 (germline): SGHRS, YFSETQ. The V end lost 0 bases, the J end lost 3 bases, and 8 bases lay between the germline ends. CDR3 in amino acids: CASSLAQSTDTQYF. In DNA form, the CDR3 reads TGCGCCAGCAGCTTGGCTCAGAGTACAGATACGCAGTATTTT.

The chain links TRBV7-8 to TRBJ2-5, with 8 bases matching TRBD1. The CDR3 extends over 13 amino acids. V lost 11 bases and J lost 9; bases outside the gene matches: 14. CDR1 is SGHVS, CDR2 FQNEAQ, per germline. Written as DNA, the CDR3 is TGTGCCTATGGGGGGCAGGGGGCCGGGGCCCAGTACTTC. It is translated as CAYGGQGAGAQYF.

This clonotype was counted only a few times. The CDR3 nucleotides read TGTGCCAGCAGTTCCGCTCGTTCTAGCACAGATACGCAGTATTTT. This sequence encodes CASSSARSSTDTQYF. The chain carries TRBV12-3 or TRBV12-4 and TRBJ2-3, with D unclear. The CDR3 runs 15 residues. V was trimmed by 4 bases and J by 0 bases, leaving 11 bases between them.

The CDR3 region is CASSHEKGQGHEQFF. CDR3 sequence (DNA): TGCGCCAGCAGCCATGAAAAGGGACAGGGCCATGAGCAGTTCTTC. This sequence joins TRBV4-3 and TRBJ2-1, with 9 bases matching TRBD1. Germline CDR1 reads LGHNA; CDR2 reads YSLEER. This CDR3 contains 15 residues. The V gene end was trimmed by 3 bases and the J gene end by 8 bases; junction bases not matched to a gene: 8.

This clonotype was observed many times. This chain links TRBV7-9 with TRBJ2-3; 16 bases are shared with TRBD2. This CDR3 comprises 19 residues. Trimming at V came to 3 bases and at J to 5 bases, leaving 11 bases not matched to a gene. From germline, CDR1 is SEHNR and CDR2 FQNEAQ (reference sequence). CDR3: CASSFGTGLAGGHRDTQYF. The CDR3, as DNA: TGTGCCAGCAGCTTTGGAACGGGACTAGCGGGGGGGCATAGAGATACGCAGTATTTT.

The rearrangement joins TRBV7-8 to TRBJ2-3, with D maybe TRBD2 (5 bases). Germline CDR1 reads SGHVS; CDR2 reads FQNEAQ. V was trimmed by 1 base and J by 1 base, leaving 9 bases between them. This CDR3 region has 15 residues. CDR3 bases: TGTGCCAGCAGCTTAGGTGAGGGCCGCACAGATACGCAGTATTTT. Its translation is CASSLGEGRTDTQYF. The variable domain in full, with the rest retrieved from reference TRBV7-8 and TRBJ2-3, is GAGVSQSPRYKVAKRGQDVALRCDPISGHVSLFWYQQALGQGPEFLTYFQNEAQLDKSGLPSDRFFAERPEGSVSTLKIQRTQQEDSAVYLCASSLGEGRTDTQYFGPGTRLTVL.

The rearrangement uses TRBV27 and TRBJ2-7; 7 nucleotides align to TRBD2. This CDR3 has 14 residues. Germline V gene sequence: CDR1 MNHEY, CDR2 SMNVEV (reference sequence). J was trimmed by 5 bases and V by 5 bases; bases with no gene match: 9. The CDR3 loop reads CASSEAGSINEQYF. As DNA, the CDR3 is TGTGCCAGCAGTGAAGCGGGGTCTATCAACGAGCAGTACTTC.

The table lists this clonotype with a few counts. J is TRBJ2-6 and V is TRBV10-3; either TRBD1 or TRBD2 may supply D (5 bases each). This CDR3 contains 20 residues. Per germline, CDR1 ENHRY and CDR2 SYGVKD. V shed 4 bases and J shed 0 bases, with 22 bases lying between them. The chain's CDR3 is CAISGDQSSYLDSGANVLTF. The CDR3 nucleotides read TGTGCCATCAGTGGGGACCAATCCAGCTACCTCGACTCTGGGGCCAACGTCCTGACTTTC.

V and J are TRBV5-1 and TRBJ2-7, with TRBD2 identical over 8 bases. The V gene's germline CDR1 is SGHRS and CDR2 YFSETQ. The CDR3 extends over 14 amino acids. V lost 4 bases, J lost 2 bases, and 5 bases stayed unmatched. The CDR3 DNA reads as TGCGCCAGCAGCCCCGGGGGGGGAGCCTACGAGCAGTACTTC. As protein: CASSPGGGAYEQYF.

At least ten counts were recorded for this clonotype. The J gene is TRBJ1-1, the V gene TRBV15; 7 nucleotides align to TRBD1. CDR3 size: 18 residues. Germline V CDR1 and CDR2: LNHNV, YYDKDF (reference sequence). Trimming at V came to 1 base and at J to 1 base, leaving 12 bases not matched to a gene. The CDR3 region has the DNA TGTGCCACCAGCAGAGGTAATAGAGGGGGCGCCGGGAACACTGAAGCTTTCTTT. This encodes CATSRGNRGGAGNTEAFF.

This clonotype was found a few times. V is TRBV4-3 and J is TRBJ1-1; unclear D gene. The CDR3 runs to 13 residues. Germline CDR1 and CDR2: LGHNA and YSLEER. The V gene lost 0 bases and the J gene lost 10 bases, with 12 bases spanning the gap. CDR3 loop: CASSQEDGQIAFF. CDR3 nucleotide sequence: TGCGCCAGCAGCCAAGAAGACGGGCAGATAGCTTTCTTT.

This clonotype has just a few counts. The V and J genes are TRBV12-3 or TRBV12-4 and TRBJ2-3, with D perhaps matching TRBD1 or TRBD2 (5 bases each). Between the trimmed V and J ends, which lost 2 bases and 1 base, there was a span of 10 bases. This CDR3 is built from 15 residues. The CDR3 nucleotides are TGTGCCAGCAGTTTACTGGGGACGGGCACAGATACGCAGTATTTT. Translated: CASSLLGTGTDTQYF.

This clonotype has only a few counts. The chain joins TRBV18 to TRBJ1-2; possible D gene TRBD1, 5 bases. Germline-derived CDR1 and CDR2 are KGHSH and LQKENI. This CDR3 is 13 amino acids long. Trimming stripped 2 bases from V and 7 bases from J, with 11 bases between. Here the CDR3 DNA reads TGTGCCAGCTCACCAGGGGCGGGATCTGGCTACACCTTC. Protein sequence: CASSPGAGSGYTF.

In this sample, this clonotype turned up many times. This chain joins TRBV15 and TRBJ2-5, with TRBD1 matching over 7 bases. Unmatched junction bases numbered 0, after V lost 0 bases and J lost 2 bases. The germline V gene has CDR1 LNHNV and CDR2 YYDKDF (reference sequence). The CDR3 consists of 14 residues. The CDR3 DNA follows: TGTGCCACCAGCAGAGACAGGGGGCAAGAGACCCAGTACTTC. It encodes CATSRDRGQETQYF.

In its sample, this clonotype was seen many times. The chain employs TRBV19 and TRBJ1-5; possibly TRBD1 for D (6 bases). This CDR3 is built from 15 residues. The V end lost 7 bases, the J end lost 7 bases, and 20 bases lay between the germline ends. Germline CDR1 and CDR2: LNHDA and SQIVND (reference sequence). CDR3 in amino acids: CASTATGGGAQPQHF. CDR3 DNA sequence: TGTGCCAGTACTGCCACTGGGGGGGGCGCACAGCCCCAGCATTTT.

V usage is TRBV7-2 and J usage is TRBJ2-1; possibly TRBD2 for D (5 bases). Trimming removed 1 base from V and 9 bases from J, with 7 bases in between. From germline, CDR1 is SGHTA and CDR2 FQGNSA. This CDR3 has 12 residues. This chain's CDR3 is CASSLGGREQFF. The CDR3 nucleotides read TGTGCCAGCAGCTTAGGAGGGCGTGAGCAGTTCTTC.

This clonotype has a handful of counts. J is TRBJ1-2 and V is TRBV27; TRBD1 is a possible D gene (5 bases). Germline assignment: CDR1 MNHEY and CDR2 SMNVEV (reference sequence). CDR3 length: 13 residues. V lost 5 bases and J 5 bases, leaving 12 bases between the germline ends. CDR3 in DNA: TGTGCCAGCAGTCTCATTCCAGGGTATGGCTACACCTTC. This encodes CASSLIPGYGYTF.

A remark on this clonotype: One base away lies a much larger clone, so this may be a sequencing read error. The CDR3 region has the DNA TGTGCCAGCGGTTTATCAGGGGGCGCGATGAGTCAGCCCCAGCATTTT. Encoded protein: CASGLSGGAMSQPQHF. The rearrangement links TRBV12-3 or TRBV12-4 to TRBJ1-5; 8 positions match TRBD1. The length of the CDR3 is 16 residues.

This clonotype was detected many times. The chain has TRBV27 and TRBJ2-3, with no clear D. V lost 5 bases and J lost 4, with 10 bases in between. Germline V gives CDR1 MNHEY, CDR2 SMNVEV (reference sequence). This CDR3 region has 13 residues. CDR3 sequence: CASSLLPPDTQYF. DNA of the CDR3: TGTGCCAGCAGTCTCCTCCCCCCAGATACGCAGTATTTT.